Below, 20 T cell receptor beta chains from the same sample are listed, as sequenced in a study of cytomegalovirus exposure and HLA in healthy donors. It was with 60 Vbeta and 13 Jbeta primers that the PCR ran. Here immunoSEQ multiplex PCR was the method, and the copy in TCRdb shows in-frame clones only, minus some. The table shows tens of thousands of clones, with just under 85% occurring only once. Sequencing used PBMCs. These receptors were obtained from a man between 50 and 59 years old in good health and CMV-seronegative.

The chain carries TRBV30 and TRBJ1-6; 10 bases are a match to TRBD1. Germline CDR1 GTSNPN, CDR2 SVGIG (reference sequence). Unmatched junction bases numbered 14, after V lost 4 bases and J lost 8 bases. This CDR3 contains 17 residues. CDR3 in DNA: TGTGCCTGGACCCCTGGTGTGGCAGGGACAGGGGATTCACCCCTCCACTTT. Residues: CAWTPGVAGTGDSPLHF.

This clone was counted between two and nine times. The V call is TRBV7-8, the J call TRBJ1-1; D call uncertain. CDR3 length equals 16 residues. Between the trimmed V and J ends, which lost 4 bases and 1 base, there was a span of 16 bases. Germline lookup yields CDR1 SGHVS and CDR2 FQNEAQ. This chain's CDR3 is CASSYGLRGKNTEAFF. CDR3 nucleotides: TGTGCCAGCAGCTACGGGTTGAGAGGGAAGAACACTGAAGCTTTCTTT.

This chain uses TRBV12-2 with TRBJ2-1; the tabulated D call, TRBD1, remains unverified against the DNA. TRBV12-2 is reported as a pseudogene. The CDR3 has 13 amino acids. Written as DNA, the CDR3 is TGTGCAAGTCGCTCCTCACAGGGGAATGAGCAGTTCTTC. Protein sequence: CASRSSQGNEQFF.

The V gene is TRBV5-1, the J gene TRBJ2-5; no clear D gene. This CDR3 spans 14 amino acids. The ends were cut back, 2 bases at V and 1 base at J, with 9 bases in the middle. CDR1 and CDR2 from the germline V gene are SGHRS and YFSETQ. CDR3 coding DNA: TGCGCCAGCAGCTTTTATTACGGCCAAGAGACCCAGTACTTC. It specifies CASSFYYGQETQYF.

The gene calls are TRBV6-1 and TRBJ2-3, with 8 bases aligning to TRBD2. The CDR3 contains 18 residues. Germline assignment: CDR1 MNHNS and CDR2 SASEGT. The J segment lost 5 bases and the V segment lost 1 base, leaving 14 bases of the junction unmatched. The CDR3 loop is CASSEVVRGGPWVDTQYF. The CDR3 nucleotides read TGTGCCAGCAGTGAAGTGGTACGGGGGGGCCCGTGGGTAGATACGCAGTATTTT.

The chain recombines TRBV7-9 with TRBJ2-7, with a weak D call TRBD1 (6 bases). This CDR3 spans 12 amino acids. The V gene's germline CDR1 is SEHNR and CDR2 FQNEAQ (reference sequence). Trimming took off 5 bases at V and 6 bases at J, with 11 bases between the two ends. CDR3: CASSPTGPEQYF. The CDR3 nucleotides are TGTGCCAGCAGCCCCACAGGGCCCGAGCAGTACTTC. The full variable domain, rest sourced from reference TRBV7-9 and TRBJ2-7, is DTGVSQNPRHKITKRGQNVTFRCDPISEHNRLYWYRQTLGQGPEFLTYFQNEAQLEKSRLLSDRFSAERPKGSFSTLEIQRTEQGDSAMYLCASSPTGPEQYFGPGTRLTVT.

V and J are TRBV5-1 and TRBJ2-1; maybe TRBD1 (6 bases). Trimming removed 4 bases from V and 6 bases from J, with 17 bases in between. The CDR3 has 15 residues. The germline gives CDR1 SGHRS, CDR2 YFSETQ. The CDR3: CASSAGTTRPNEQFF. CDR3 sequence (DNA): TGCGCCAGCAGCGCCGGGACAACCCGTCCCAATGAGCAGTTCTTC.

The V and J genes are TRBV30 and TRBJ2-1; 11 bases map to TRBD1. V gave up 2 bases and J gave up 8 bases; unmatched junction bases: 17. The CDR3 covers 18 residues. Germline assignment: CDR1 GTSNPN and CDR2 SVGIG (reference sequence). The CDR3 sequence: CAWSLRTWDRGRGYEQFF. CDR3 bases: TGTGCCTGGAGTTTGAGAACTTGGGACAGGGGGAGAGGTTATGAGCAGTTCTTC.

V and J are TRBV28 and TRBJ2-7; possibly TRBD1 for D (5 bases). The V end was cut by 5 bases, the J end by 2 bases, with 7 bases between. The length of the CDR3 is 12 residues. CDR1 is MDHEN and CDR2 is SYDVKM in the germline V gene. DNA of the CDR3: TGTGCCAGCAGTCCGGACACCTACGAGCAGTACTTC. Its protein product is CASSPDTYEQYF.

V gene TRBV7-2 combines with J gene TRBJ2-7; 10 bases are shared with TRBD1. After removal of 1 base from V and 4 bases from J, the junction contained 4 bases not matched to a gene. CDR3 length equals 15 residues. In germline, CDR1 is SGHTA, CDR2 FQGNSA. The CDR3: CASSLGQGARYEQYF. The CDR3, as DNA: TGTGCCAGCAGCTTAGGACAGGGGGCGAGGTACGAGCAGTACTTC.

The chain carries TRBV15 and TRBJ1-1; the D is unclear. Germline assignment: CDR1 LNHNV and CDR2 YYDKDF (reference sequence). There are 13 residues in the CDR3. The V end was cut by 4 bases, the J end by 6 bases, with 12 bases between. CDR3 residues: CATSTPMLSEAFF. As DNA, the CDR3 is TGTGCCACCAGCACACCTATGTTATCTGAAGCTTTCTTT.

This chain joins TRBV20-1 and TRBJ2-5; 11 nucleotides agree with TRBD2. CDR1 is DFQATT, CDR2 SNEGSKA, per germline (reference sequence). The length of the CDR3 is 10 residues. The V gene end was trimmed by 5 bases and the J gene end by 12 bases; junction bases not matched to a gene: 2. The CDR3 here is CSALLAGEYF. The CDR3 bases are TGCAGTGCTTTACTAGCGGGGGAGTACTTC.

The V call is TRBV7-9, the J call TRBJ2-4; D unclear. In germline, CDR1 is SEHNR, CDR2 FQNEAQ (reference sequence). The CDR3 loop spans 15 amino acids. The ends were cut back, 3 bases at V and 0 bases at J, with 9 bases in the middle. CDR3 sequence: CASSLYQQAKNIQYF. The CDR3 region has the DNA TGTGCCAGCAGCTTGTACCAACAAGCCAAAAACATTCAGTACTTC.

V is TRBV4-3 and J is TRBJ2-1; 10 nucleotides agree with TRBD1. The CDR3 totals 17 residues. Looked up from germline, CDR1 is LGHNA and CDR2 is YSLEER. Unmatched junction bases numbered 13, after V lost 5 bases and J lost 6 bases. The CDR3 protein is CASSLLAPGQGSNEQFF. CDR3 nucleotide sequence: TGCGCCAGCAGCTTGCTTGCTCCGGGACAGGGGTCCAATGAGCAGTTCTTC.

CDR3 nucleotide sequence: TGTGCCAGCAGTCTACAGGGTACAGACACAGATACGCAGTATTTT. As protein: CASSLQGTDTDTQYF. V gene TRBV27 combines with J gene TRBJ2-3, with a possible D match to TRBD1 (6 bases). Germline CDR1 reads MNHEY; CDR2 reads SMNVEV (reference sequence). Trimming left V 5 bases short and J 2 bases short, with 14 bases between. This CDR3 contains 15 residues.

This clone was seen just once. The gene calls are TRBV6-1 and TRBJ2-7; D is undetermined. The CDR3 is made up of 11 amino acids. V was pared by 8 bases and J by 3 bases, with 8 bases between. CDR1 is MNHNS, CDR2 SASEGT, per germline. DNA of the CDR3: TGTGCCAGCTTTAGTATCTACGAGCAGTACTTC. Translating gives CASFSIYEQYF.

The CDR3 nucleotides are TGTGCCATCAAGAATGATGGTGGCGGGGGTTCCTACAATGAGCAGTTCTTC. Protein product: CAIKNDGGGGSYNEQFF. The chain has TRBV10-3 and TRBJ2-1; 7 nucleotides align to TRBD2. Germline values: CDR1 ENHRY, CDR2 SYGVKD. The CDR3 consists of 17 residues. With 7 bases clipped from V and 1 base from J, the junction kept 13 bases outside the gene matches.

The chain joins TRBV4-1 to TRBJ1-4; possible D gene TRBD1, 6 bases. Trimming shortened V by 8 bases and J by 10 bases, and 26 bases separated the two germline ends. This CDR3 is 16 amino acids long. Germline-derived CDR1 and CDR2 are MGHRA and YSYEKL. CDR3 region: CASLRQAPLICVKLFF. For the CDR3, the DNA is TGCGCCAGCCTTCGACAGGCTCCACTTATTTGCGTAAAACTGTTTTTT.

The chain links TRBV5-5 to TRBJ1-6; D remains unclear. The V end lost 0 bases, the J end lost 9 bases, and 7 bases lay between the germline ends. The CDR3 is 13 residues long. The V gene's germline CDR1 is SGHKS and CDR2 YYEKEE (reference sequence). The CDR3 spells CASSLASVSPLHF. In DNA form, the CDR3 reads TGTGCCAGCAGCTTGGCCTCGGTTTCACCCCTCCACTTT.

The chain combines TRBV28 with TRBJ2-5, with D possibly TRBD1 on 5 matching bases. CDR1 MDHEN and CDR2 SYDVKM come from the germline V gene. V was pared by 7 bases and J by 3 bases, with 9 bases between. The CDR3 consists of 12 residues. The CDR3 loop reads CASKETEETQYF. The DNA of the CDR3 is TGTGCCAGCAAGGAGACAGAAGAGACCCAGTACTTC.